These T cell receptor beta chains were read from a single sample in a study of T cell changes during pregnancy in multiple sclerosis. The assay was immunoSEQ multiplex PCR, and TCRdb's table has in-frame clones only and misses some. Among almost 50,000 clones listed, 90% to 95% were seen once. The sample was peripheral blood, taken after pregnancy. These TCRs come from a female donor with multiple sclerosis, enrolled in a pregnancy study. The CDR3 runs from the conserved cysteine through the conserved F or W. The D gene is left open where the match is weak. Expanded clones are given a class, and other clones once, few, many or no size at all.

TGTGCCAGCAGCAAAAAAAAAGGGACTAGCGGGGGGGCCTACGAGCAGTACTTC	CASSKKKGTSGGAYEQYF	-	few	TRBJ2-7	TRBV21-1
TGTGCCATCAGTGAGTCGGTGACAACTCCTTCCTACGAGCAGTACTTC	CAISESVTTPSYEQYF	-	-	TRBJ2-7	TRBV10-3
TGTGCCAGCGAAGGACAGGCGAATCAGCCCCAGCATTTT	CASEGQANQPQHF	TRBD1	-	TRBJ1-5	TRBV6-6
TGTGCCAGCAGTGGTTTCACCGGGTCACCCCTCCACTTT	CASSGFTGSPLHF	-	-	TRBJ1-6	TRBV25-1
TGTGCCAGCTCACTGAGACAGGGGGCATACGAGCAGTACTTC	CASSLRQGAYEQYF	TRBD1	-	TRBJ2-7	TRBV18
TGTGCCACCGAACCGGGGACAGGGATTAACGGGGAGCTGTTTTTT	CATEPGTGINGELFF	TRBD1	-	TRBJ2-2	TRBV7-9
TGTGCCAGCAGTACGAAGCGACAGGGCTATGGCTACACCTTC	CASSTKRQGYGYTF	TRBD1	once	TRBJ1-2	TRBV6-5
TGTGCCATTCAGGGCGGGACGAATAATTCACCCCTCCACTTT	CAIQGGTNNSPLHF	-	once	TRBJ1-6	TRBV10-3
TGCGCCAGCAGCTTGGAGAGCGGACGCACAGATACGCAGTATTTT	CASSLESGRTDTQYF	-	-	TRBJ2-3	TRBV5-1
TGTGCCTGGAGTGTTCTGGCAGGGTCACCTTACGAGCAGTACTTC	CAWSVLAGSPYEQYF	-	-	TRBJ2-7	TRBV30
TGTGCCAGCGTCCTTAGGGAGGGTCCTCCCTACGAGCAGTACTTC	CASVLREGPPYEQYF	TRBD2	-	TRBJ2-7	TRBV2
TGTGCCAGCAGCTTAGTGGCAGGGTCAACCTACGAGCAGTACTTC	CASSLVAGSTYEQYF	-	-	TRBJ2-7	TRBV11-2
TGTGCCAGCAGGTGGGGACAGGGATCAAACCCCTTCACCCACACTCCAACTAATGAAAAACTGTTTTTT	CASRWGQGSNPFTHTPTNEKLFF	TRBD1	-	TRBJ1-4	TRBV27
TGTGCCAGCAGTGCCGAGCGGATTAGCAAAGATACGCAGTATTTT	CASSAERISKDTQYF	-	-	TRBJ2-3	TRBV28
TGTGCCAGCAGCCCTCCGACAGGGGGGAACTATGGCTACACCTTC	CASSPPTGGNYGYTF	TRBD1	once	TRBJ1-2	TRBV6-5
TGTGCCATCAGATCGGGACAAACTGAAGCTTTCTTT	CAIRSGQTEAFF	-	-	TRBJ1-1	TRBV10-3
TGTGCCAGTAGTACTCCGGGACAGCCTCTTTTTGGGTCCCTCCACTTT	CASSTPGQPLFGSLHF	TRBD1	-	TRBJ1-6	TRBV19
TGTGCCAGCAGCTTAACGAAGCCAGGCTACGAGCAGTACTTC	CASSLTKPGYEQYF	-	-	TRBJ2-7	TRBV7-3
TGTGCCAGCAGCTTAGTGTCAGTAAACACTGAAGCTTTCTTT	CASSLVSVNTEAFF	-	once	TRBJ1-1	TRBV7-2
TGTGCCAGCAGCCAGGCTCTAGCGGGGGGGCCGGCCGGGGAGCTGTTTTTT	CASSQALAGGPAGELFF	TRBD2	-	TRBJ2-2	TRBV4-2
TGTGCCAGCAGCTTAGAGGGGGACAGGGGCTTACAGTTCTTC	CASSLEGDRGLQFF	TRBD1	once	TRBJ2-1	TRBV13
TGTGCCAGCAGCAGAAGACAGGGTGCAGATACGCAGTATTTT	CASSRRQGADTQYF	TRBD1	-	TRBJ2-3	TRBV7-2
TGTGCCAGCAGTCTGCCGGGACAGGGAAACACCATATATTTT	CASSLPGQGNTIYF	TRBD1	few	TRBJ1-3	TRBV7-2
TGTGCCAGCAGCCCCGGCCAGGGGGCCCCGTCCTCCGAGCAGTACTTC	CASSPGQGAPSSEQYF	TRBD1	-	TRBJ2-7	TRBV5-6
TGTGCCAGCAGCGTAGCGGGGGGGCAATCGAATGAGCAGTTCTTC	CASSVAGGQSNEQFF	TRBD2	-	TRBJ2-1	TRBV9
TGTGCCATCAGTGACGGGTGGGGCAGGGGGAACTATGGCTACACCTTC	CAISDGWGRGNYGYTF	TRBD1	few	TRBJ1-2	TRBV10-3
TGTGCCAGCACGGAGGGAACCTACGAGCAGTACTTC	CASTEGTYEQYF	-	-	TRBJ2-7	TRBV6-5
TGTGCCAGCAGCTCGAGTAGGGTGGGGGCCACTTTGGGTACGCAGTATTTT	CASSSSRVGATLGTQYF	-	-	TRBJ2-3	TRBV7-9
TGTGCCAGCAGGGCAACAGGGATAGCCAAAAACATTCAGTACTTC	CASRATGIAKNIQYF	-	-	TRBJ2-4	TRBV6-1
TGTGCCAGCAGCTTGGGGGCCTTTATGAACACTGAAGCTTTCTTT	CASSLGAFMNTEAFF	-	-	TRBJ1-1	TRBV5-4
TGTGCCAGCAGCCAAGAAGCGGAGAGCTCCTACGAGCAGTACTTC	CASSQEAESSYEQYF	-	-	TRBJ2-7	TRBV14
TGTGCCAGCAGCTTTACACAGGTTTATACTGAAGCTTTCTTT	CASSFTQVYTEAFF	-	-	TRBJ1-1	TRBV7-9
TGTGCTAGTGGTCCACCGGGACAGAGCTCCTACAATGAGCAGTTCTTC	CASGPPGQSSYNEQFF	TRBD1	-	TRBJ2-1	TRBV12-5
TGTGCCAGCAGCAAAGACAGGGGAAAAAACACCGGGGAGCTGTTTTTT	CASSKDRGKNTGELFF	TRBD1	-	TRBJ2-2	TRBV11-3
TGTGCCAGTAGCGCATGGGGGGACAGGGGGATGGGCACTGAAGCTTTCTTT	CASSAWGDRGMGTEAFF	TRBD1	-	TRBJ1-1	TRBV19
TGTGCCAGCAGTGAGCAAACAGGGTCCTCCCACGAGCAGTACTTC	CASSEQTGSSHEQYF	-	once	TRBJ2-7	TRBV6-1
TGTGCCAGTAGTATAAATCGAGCCGGGACAGGGGAGAGACAGCCCCAGCATTTT	CASSINRAGTGERQPQHF	TRBD1	-	TRBJ1-5	TRBV19
TGCGCCAGCAGCTTACGGACAGGGGGCACTGAAGCTTTCTTT	CASSLRTGGTEAFF	TRBD1	few	TRBJ1-1	TRBV5-1
TGTGCCAGTAGTGGGGGAGTGCGGCTAGCGGGGGGGACAGATACGCAGTATTTT	CASSGGVRLAGGTDTQYF	TRBD2	-	TRBJ2-3	TRBV19
TGTGCCAGCAGCTTAGAGGGGGGGGCCTCCTACGAGCAGTACTTC	CASSLEGGASYEQYF	-	-	TRBJ2-7	TRBV7-9
TGTGCCAGCAGTGACAGGGCGGGGGGCACTGAAGCTTTCTTT	CASSDRAGGTEAFF	-	few	TRBJ1-1	TRBV6-4
TGTGCCAGCAGTGGCGGACAGGGGACGGTTGAAAAACTGTTTTTT	CASSGGQGTVEKLFF	TRBD1	-	TRBJ1-4	TRBV6-1
TGTGCCAGCAGCCCCCGACTGTACACCGGGGAGCTGTTTTTT	CASSPRLYTGELFF	-	-	TRBJ2-2	TRBV7-2
TGTGCCAGCAGCTTAAGACTGACCCCGGGATATCAGCCCCAGCATTTT	CASSLRLTPGYQPQHF	-	-	TRBJ1-5	TRBV7-8
TGTGCCAGCAGTGTCGGACTAGCCGGAGATACGCAGTATTTT	CASSVGLAGDTQYF	TRBD2	-	TRBJ2-3	TRBV6-4
TGTGCCATCAGTGAGCGGGGGGGCATAAAGGAAAAACTGTTTTTT	CAISERGGIKEKLFF	-	-	TRBJ1-4	TRBV10-3
TGTGCCAGTAGTATATATGCGGGGGCTTTCGAGCAGTACTTC	CASSIYAGAFEQYF	-	-	TRBJ2-7	TRBV19